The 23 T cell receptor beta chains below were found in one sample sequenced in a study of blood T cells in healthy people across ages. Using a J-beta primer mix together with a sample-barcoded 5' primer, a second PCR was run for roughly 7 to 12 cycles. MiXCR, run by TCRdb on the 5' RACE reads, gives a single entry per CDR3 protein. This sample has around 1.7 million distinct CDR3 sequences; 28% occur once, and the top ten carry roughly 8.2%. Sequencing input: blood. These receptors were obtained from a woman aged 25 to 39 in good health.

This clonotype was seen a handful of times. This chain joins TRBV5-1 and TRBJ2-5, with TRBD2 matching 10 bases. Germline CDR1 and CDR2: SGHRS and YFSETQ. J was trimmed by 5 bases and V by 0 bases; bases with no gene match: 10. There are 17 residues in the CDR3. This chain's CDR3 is CASSLALSSGGMETQYF. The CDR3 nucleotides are TGCGCCAGCAGCTTGGCTCTCTCTAGCGGGGGAATGGAGACCCAGTACTTC.

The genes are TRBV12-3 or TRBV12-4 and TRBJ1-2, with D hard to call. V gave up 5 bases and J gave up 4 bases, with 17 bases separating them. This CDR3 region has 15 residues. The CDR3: CASSRWEDYRYGYTF. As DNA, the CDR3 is TGTGCCAGCAGTAGATGGGAGGATTACCGCTATGGCTACACCTTC.

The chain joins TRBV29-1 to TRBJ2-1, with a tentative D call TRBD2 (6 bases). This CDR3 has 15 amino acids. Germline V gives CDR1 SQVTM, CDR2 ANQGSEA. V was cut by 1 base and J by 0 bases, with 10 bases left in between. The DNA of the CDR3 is TGCAGCGTTGAAGGGAGGGCCAGCTCCTACAATGAGCAGTTCTTC. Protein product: CSVEGRASSYNEQFF.

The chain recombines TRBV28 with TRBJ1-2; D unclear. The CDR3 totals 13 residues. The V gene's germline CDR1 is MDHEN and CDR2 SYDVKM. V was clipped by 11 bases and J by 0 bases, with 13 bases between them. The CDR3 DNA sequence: TGTGCCTCGATCGGGTCCTCTAACTATGGCTACACCTTC. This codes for CASIGSSNYGYTF.

In nucleotides, the CDR3 is TGTGCCAGCAGCCGTGGGACAGGTCTCTCCTACAATGAGCAGTTCTTC. As protein: CASSRGTGLSYNEQFF. V gene TRBV6-5 combines with J gene TRBJ2-1; 8 bases are a match to TRBD1. CDR3 length equals 16 residues. From germline, CDR1 is MNHEY and CDR2 SVGAGI. The J segment lost 0 bases and the V segment lost 6 bases, leaving 7 bases of the junction unmatched.

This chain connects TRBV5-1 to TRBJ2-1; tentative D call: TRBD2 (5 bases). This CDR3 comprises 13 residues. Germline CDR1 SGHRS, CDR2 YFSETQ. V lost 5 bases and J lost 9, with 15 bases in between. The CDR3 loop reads CASRGIRGGEQFF. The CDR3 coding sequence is TGCGCCAGCAGGGGCATCCGCGGAGGTGAGCAGTTCTTC.

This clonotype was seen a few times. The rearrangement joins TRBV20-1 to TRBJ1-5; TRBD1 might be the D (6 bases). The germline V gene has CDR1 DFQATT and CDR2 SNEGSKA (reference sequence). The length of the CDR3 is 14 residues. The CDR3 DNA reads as TGCAGCTCAACGACAGGAAATAGCAATCAGCCCCAGCATTTT. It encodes CSSTTGNSNQPQHF.

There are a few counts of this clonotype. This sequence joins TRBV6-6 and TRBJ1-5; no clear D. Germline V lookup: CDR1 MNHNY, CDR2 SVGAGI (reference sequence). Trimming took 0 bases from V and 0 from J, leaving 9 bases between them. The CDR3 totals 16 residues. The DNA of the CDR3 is TGTGCCAGCAGTTACTCGATGCAGTATAGCAATCAGCCCCAGCATTTT. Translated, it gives CASSYSMQYSNQPQHF.

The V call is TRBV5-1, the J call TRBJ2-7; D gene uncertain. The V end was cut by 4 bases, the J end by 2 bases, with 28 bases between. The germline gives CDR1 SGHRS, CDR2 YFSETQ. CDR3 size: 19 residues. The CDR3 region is CASSISAGTGFLSTYEQYF. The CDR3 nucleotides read TGCGCCAGCAGCATATCTGCCGGCACGGGTTTTCTATCTACCTACGAGCAGTACTTC.

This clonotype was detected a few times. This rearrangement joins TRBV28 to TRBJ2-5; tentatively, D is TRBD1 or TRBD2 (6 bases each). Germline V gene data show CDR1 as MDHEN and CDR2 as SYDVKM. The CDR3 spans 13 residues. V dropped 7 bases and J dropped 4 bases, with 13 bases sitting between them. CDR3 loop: CASKRGGPETQYF. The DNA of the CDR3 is TGTGCCAGCAAGCGAGGGGGGCCAGAGACCCAGTACTTC.

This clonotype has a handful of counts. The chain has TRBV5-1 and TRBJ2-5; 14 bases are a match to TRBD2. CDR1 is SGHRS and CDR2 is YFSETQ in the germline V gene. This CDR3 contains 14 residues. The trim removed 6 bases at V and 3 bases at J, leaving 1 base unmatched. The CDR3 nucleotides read TGCGCCAGCAAGGGACTAGCGGGAGAAGAGACCCAGTACTTC. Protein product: CASKGLAGEETQYF.

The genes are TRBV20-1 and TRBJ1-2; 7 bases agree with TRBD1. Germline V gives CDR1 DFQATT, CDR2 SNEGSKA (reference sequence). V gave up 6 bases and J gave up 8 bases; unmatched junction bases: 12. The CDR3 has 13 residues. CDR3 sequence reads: CSADDRVKRGYTF. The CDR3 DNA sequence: TGCAGTGCGGATGACAGGGTAAAAAGGGGCTACACCTTC.

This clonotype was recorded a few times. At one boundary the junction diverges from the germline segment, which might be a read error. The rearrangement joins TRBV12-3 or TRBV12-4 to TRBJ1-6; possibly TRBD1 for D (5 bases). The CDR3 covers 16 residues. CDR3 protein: CASSLAGRRASSPPHF. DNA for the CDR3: TGTGCCAGCAGTTTAGCGGGACGTAGAGCAAGCTCACCCCCCCACTTT.

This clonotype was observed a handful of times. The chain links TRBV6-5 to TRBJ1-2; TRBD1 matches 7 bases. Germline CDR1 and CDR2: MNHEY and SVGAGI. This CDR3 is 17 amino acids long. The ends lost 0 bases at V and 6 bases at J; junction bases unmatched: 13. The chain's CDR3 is CASSYSAGTAVKDGYTF. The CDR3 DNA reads TGTGCCAGCAGTTACTCAGCCGGGACAGCCGTAAAGGATGGCTACACCTTC.

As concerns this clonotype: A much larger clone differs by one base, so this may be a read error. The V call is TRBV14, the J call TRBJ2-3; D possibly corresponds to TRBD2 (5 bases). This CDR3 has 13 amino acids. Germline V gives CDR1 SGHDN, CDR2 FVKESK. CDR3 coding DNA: TGTACCAGCAGCCCCCTAGCAGCAGATACGCAGTATTTT. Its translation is CTSSPLAADTQYF.

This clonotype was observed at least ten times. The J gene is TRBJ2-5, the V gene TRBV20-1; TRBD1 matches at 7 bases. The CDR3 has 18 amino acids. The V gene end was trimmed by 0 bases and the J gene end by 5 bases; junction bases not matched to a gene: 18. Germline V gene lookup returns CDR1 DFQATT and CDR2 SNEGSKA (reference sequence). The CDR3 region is CSARDVTGESLDLETQYF. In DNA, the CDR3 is TGCAGTGCTAGAGATGTCACAGGGGAAAGCCTCGATTTGGAGACCCAGTACTTC.

CDR3 in DNA: TGCAGTGCTAGAGATGGCGGGGGGGTATACAATGAGCAGTTCTTC. This encodes CSARDGGGVYNEQFF. V usage is TRBV20-1 and J usage is TRBJ2-1; TRBD2 agrees at 9 bases. The germline V gene encodes CDR1 DFQATT and CDR2 SNEGSKA (reference sequence). The V segment lost 0 bases and the J segment 4 bases; nucleotides outside the gene matches: 4. The CDR3 runs 15 residues.

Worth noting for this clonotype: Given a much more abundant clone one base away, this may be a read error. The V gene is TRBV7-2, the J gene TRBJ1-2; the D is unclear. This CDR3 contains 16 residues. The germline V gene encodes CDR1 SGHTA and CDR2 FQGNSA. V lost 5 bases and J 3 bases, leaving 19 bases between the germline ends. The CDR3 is CASSLEQSRVDYGYTF. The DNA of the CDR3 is TGTGCCAGCAGCCTGGAACAGAGTAGGGTCGACTATGGCTACACCTTC. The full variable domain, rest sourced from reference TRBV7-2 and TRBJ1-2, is GAGVSQSPSNKVTEKGKDVELRCDPISGHTALYWYRQSLGQGLEFLIYFQGNSAPDKSGLPSDRFSAERTGGSVSTLTIQRTQQEDSAVYLCASSLEQSRVDYGYTFGSGTRLTVV.

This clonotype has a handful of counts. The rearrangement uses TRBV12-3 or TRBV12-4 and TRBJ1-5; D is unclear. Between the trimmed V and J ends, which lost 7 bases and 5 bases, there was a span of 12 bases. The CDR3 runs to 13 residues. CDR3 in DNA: TGTGCCAGCAAACCAGATTCCGATCAGCCCCAGCATTTT. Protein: CASKPDSDQPQHF.

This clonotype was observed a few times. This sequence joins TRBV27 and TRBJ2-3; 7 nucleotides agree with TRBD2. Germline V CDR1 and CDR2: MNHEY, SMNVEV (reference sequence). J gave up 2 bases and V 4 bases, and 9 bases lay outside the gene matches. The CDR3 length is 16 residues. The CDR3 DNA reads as TGTGCCAGCAGTTCTAACCCGGGACTAACCACAGATACGCAGTATTTT. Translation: CASSSNPGLTTDTQYF.

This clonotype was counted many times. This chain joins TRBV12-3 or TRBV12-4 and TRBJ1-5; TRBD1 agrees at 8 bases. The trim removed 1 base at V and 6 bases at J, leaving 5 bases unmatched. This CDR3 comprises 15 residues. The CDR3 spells CASSLVAGGGQPQHF. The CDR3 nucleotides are TGTGCCAGCAGTTTAGTGGCAGGGGGCGGTCAGCCCCAGCATTTT.

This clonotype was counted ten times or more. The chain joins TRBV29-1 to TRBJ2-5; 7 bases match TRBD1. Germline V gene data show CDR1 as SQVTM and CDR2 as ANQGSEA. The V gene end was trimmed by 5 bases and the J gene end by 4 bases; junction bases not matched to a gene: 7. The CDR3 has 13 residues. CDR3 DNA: TGCAGCGTTAACAGGGGCGCGGGAGAGACCCAGTACTTC. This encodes CSVNRGAGETQYF.

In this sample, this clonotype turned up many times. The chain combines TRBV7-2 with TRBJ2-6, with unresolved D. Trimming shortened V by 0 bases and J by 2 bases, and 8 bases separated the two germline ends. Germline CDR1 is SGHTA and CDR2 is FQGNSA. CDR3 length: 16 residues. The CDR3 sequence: CASSLALMAGANVLTF. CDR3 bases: TGTGCCAGCAGCTTAGCGCTAATGGCTGGGGCCAACGTCCTGACTTTC. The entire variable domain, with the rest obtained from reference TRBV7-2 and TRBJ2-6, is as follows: GAGVSQSPSNKVTEKGKDVELRCDPISGHTALYWYRQSLGQGLEFLIYFQGNSAPDKSGLPSDRFSAERTGGSVSTLTIQRTQQEDSAVYLCASSLALMAGANVLTFGAGSRLTVL.